This TCR beta chain was documented in a study of CD8+ T cells in alopecia areata. Background on the study: Percent of scalp involved defined treated patients' severity scores.

Treatment denoted: oral pan-JAK inhibitor, 5-10 mg twice daily. Alopecia areata patients had lesional scalp punch biopsies and peripheral blood taken from them. Broader study findings: With just one nonresponder, it is still uncertain whether baseline CD8+ expansion relates to response. Tofacitinib significantly lowered scalp clonality and expanded CD8+ clones among the top 100.

Following RNA extraction, reverse transcription yielded cDNA that acted as the sequencing template. Profiling relied on immunoSEQ multiplex PCR, and the TCRdb table lists in-frame clones only, not all of them. Of approximately 210,000 clones listed, 60% to 70% are singletons. Concerning this clone: Its antigen is undetermined.

V lost 4 bases, J lost 0 bases, and 19 bases lay in between. Germline V gives CDR1 MDHEN, CDR2 SYDVKM. The CDR3 is made up of 18 amino acids. The rearrangement joins TRBV28 to TRBJ2-1, with D maybe TRBD1 (6 bases). The sample consisted of CD4+ T cells sorted from blood, taken at week 4, from a patient treated with tofacitinib. This TCR was sampled from a human donor with alopecia areata. Written as DNA, the CDR3 is TGTGCCAGCAGTTCGACTTATGACAGGATTCGCTCCTACAATGAGCAGTTCTTC. Translating gives CASSSTYDRIRSYNEQFF.